What follows is one TCR beta chain and its context. This CDR3 contains 13 residues. V lost 0 bases, J lost 8 bases, and 10 bases lay in between. Germline values: CDR1 ENHRY, CDR2 SYGVKD. Source study methods: Amplified reference gene primers provided the basis for estimating nucleated cell counts. TCRdb keeps only in-frame clones here, not all; method: immunoSEQ multiplex PCR. V, J and clone size reflect that table, while D and trimming were determined from the DNA. Of more than 300,000 clones in the sample, around 86% were seen once. The entry originates in a study of blood T cell repertoires in COVID-19. Study as a whole: PBMCs, B-cell-depleted T cells, or T cells were the source of the cDNA or gDNA that made up the material.

Recruited during active infection, patients (from Seattle) were subsequently followed longitudinally. The sample comprised peripheral blood. The source is a woman aged 50 to 65 with COVID-19, enrolled during active disease. V and J are TRBV10-3 and TRBJ1-1; a possible D gene is TRBD1 (5 bases). CDR3 coding DNA: TGTGCCATCAGTGAGTCGAATAAGGGGGAAGCTTTCTTT. It encodes CAISESNKGEAFF.